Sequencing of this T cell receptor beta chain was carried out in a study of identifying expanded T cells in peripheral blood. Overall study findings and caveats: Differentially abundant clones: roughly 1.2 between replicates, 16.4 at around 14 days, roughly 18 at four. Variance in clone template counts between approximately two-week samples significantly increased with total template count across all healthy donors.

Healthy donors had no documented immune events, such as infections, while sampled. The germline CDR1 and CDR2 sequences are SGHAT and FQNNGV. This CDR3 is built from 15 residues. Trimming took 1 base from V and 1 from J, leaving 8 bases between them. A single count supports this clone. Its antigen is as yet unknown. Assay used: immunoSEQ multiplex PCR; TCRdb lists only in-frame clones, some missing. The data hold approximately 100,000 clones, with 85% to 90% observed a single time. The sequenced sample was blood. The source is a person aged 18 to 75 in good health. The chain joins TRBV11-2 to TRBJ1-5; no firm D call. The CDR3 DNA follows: TGTGCCAGCAGCTTAGGGGGTACCAGCAATCAGCCCCAGCATTTT. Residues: CASSLGGTSNQPQHF.